This is a list of T cell receptor beta chains from one sample in a study of blood T cell repertoires in COVID-19. Clones were sequenced by immunoSEQ multiplex PCR, and TCRdb holds only the in-frame ones, with some missing. The sample lists approximately 240,000 clones; around 90% were seen once. The source material was peripheral blood. Receptor source: a man between 25 and 39 years old with COVID-19, enrolled during active disease. Each CDR3 is given with its conserved first and last residue. Fields, in order: clone size, J gene, D gene, V gene, CDR3 DNA, CDR3 protein. A D gene is named only where the DNA matches it firmly. Rows give clone size only sometimes, using once, few, many, or a class for an expanded clone.

size: -; J: TRBJ1-3; D: -; V: TRBV9; DNA: TGTGCCAGCAGCGTAGGGCAGTCTGGAAACACCATATATTTT; CDR3: CASSVGQSGNTIYF
size: -; J: TRBJ2-3; D: -; V: TRBV9; DNA: TGTGCCAGCAGCGCTCCTAGAAACACAGATACGCAGTATTTT; CDR3: CASSAPRNTDTQYF
size: once; J: TRBJ1-5; D: TRBD1; V: TRBV18; DNA: TGTGCCAGCTCACCACAGGGGGCACAGCCCCAGCATTTT; CDR3: CASSPQGAQPQHF
size: -; J: TRBJ1-5; D: -; V: TRBV19; DNA: TGTGCCAGTATGGGGGGAAATCATCAGCCCCAGCATTTT; CDR3: CASMGGNHQPQHF
size: -; J: TRBJ2-7; D: TRBD1; V: TRBV27; DNA: TGTGCCAGCGCCTCGGACAGGCGAAGCTACGAGCAGTACTTC; CDR3: CASASDRRSYEQYF
size: few; J: TRBJ2-1; D: -; V: TRBV7-3; DNA: TGTGCCAGCAGCTTAACTGGAGGGCCGGGCGAGCAGTTCTTC; CDR3: CASSLTGGPGEQFF
size: -; J: TRBJ1-6; D: -; V: TRBV9; DNA: TGTGCCAGCAGCGCAGGGGTCACGGGGGGAAAAAATTCACCCCTCCACTTT; CDR3: CASSAGVTGGKNSPLHF
size: -; J: TRBJ2-3; D: TRBD1; V: TRBV2; DNA: TGTGCCAGCAGGAGGACAGGGAGAAGAGGGACAGATACGCAGTATTTT; CDR3: CASRRTGRRGTDTQYF
size: -; J: TRBJ1-4; D: -; V: TRBV6-1; DNA: TGTGCCAGCAGTGAATGGTACCTCACGGGTAGTAATGAAAAACTGTTTTTT; CDR3: CASSEWYLTGSNEKLFF
size: once; J: TRBJ2-7; D: TRBD2; V: TRBV6-2/TRBV6-3; DNA: TGTGCCAGCAGTTATCCTTCTAGCGGGGGACATTACGAGCAGTACTTC; CDR3: CASSYPSSGGHYEQYF
size: -; J: TRBJ2-3; D: -; V: TRBV9; DNA: TGTGCCAGCAGCGCTGTGAGGGGGGGCCTCGTAGATACGCAGTATTTT; CDR3: CASSAVRGGLVDTQYF
size: once; J: TRBJ2-7; D: TRBD2; V: TRBV5-1; DNA: TGCGCCAGCGCCCAAGGGACTAGCGGGGGTTACGAGCAGTACTTC; CDR3: CASAQGTSGGYEQYF
size: -; J: TRBJ1-5; D: TRBD1; V: TRBV6-5; DNA: TGTGCCAGCATTCCGGGACAGGGGGCCAGGCAGCCCCAGCATTTT; CDR3: CASIPGQGARQPQHF
size: few; J: TRBJ1-3; D: -; V: TRBV9; DNA: TGTGCCAGCAGCGTAGGGATAGGGTGGCGGGCCCTCTCTGGAAACACCATATATTTT; CDR3: CASSVGIGWRALSGNTIYF
size: -; J: TRBJ1-3; D: TRBD1; V: TRBV19; DNA: TGTGCCAGTAGTAAGGCCAGGGGGATTGGAAACACCATATATTTT; CDR3: CASSKARGIGNTIYF
size: -; J: TRBJ2-7; D: -; V: TRBV7-9; DNA: TGTGCCAGCAGCTTAGGAGGGAATAGTTACGAGCAGTACTTC; CDR3: CASSLGGNSYEQYF
size: -; J: TRBJ2-7; D: TRBD2; V: TRBV7-9; DNA: TGTGCCAGCAGGTCCGGGGTAGCGGGGGACGAGCAGTACTTC; CDR3: CASRSGVAGDEQYF
size: few; J: TRBJ1-6; D: -; V: TRBV18; DNA: TGTGCCAGCTCACCCCTTCAGGGCACCCTGGCACCCCTCCACTTT; CDR3: CASSPLQGTLAPLHF
size: -; J: TRBJ2-1; D: TRBD2; V: TRBV19; DNA: TGTGCCAGTAGTACGCTAGCGGGGGCCAATGAGCAGTTCTTC; CDR3: CASSTLAGANEQFF
size: -; J: TRBJ1-2; D: TRBD1; V: TRBV5-1; DNA: TGCGCCAGCAGCTTAACACAGGGGCGCCTGGTTAACTATGGCTACACCTTC; CDR3: CASSLTQGRLVNYGYTF
size: -; J: TRBJ1-5; D: -; V: TRBV10-2; DNA: TGCGCCAGCAGTGAGTCGTCTTGGGAGGAGTATCAGCCCCAGCATTTT; CDR3: CASSESSWEEYQPQHF
size: -; J: TRBJ2-3; D: TRBD1; V: TRBV29-1; DNA: TGCAGCGTTCGACAGGGACATAGCACAGATACGCAGTATTTT; CDR3: CSVRQGHSTDTQYF
size: -; J: TRBJ1-1; D: -; V: TRBV12-5; DNA: TGTGCTAGTGGTTCGGAGGGGGGGGGCCTCATGAACACTGAAGCTTTCTTT; CDR3: CASGSEGGGLMNTEAFF